The sample holds many counts of the clone carrying this T cell receptor (beta chain). The antigen is unknown. Authors' analysis steps: There were a median of around 100,000 TCRs per sample, with a range from roughly 20,000 to 750,000. TCRdb reprocessed the RACE reads with MiXCR, giving one entry per CDR3 protein. Here the V and J calls rest on TCRdb's processing, not on the authors' analysis. The sample consists of about 160,000 distinct CDR3 sequences, 25% to 35% of them appearing once. With 3 bases clipped from V and 6 bases from J, the junction kept 2 bases outside the gene matches. Germline V gene data show CDR1 as MNHEY and CDR2 as SMNVEV (reference sequence). CDR3 length: 15 residues. The time point is: patch test 3, about 24 weeks after DPC sensitization. Indicated treatment: therapeutic diphenylcyclopropenone sensitization with weekly scalp DPC. This entry is derived from a study of human T cells and chemical hapten exposure. Overall study: Sensitization was performed using 2% DPC on an approximately 2 cm by approximately 2 cm upper inner arm skin site. The study's findings and limits: TCRs at high frequency, those above 1 in 1000, did not change with DPC sensitization.

The chain couples TRBV27 to TRBJ2-1; 13 bases map to TRBD2. The sequences come from whole blood, collected in connection with sensitization to the hapten diphenylcyclopropenone (DPC). This TCR was recovered from a woman aged 18-29 years with alopecia areata. Some clones in this sample may be carry-over from other donors' samples. CDR3 protein: CASSFGTSGVNEQFF. In DNA form, the CDR3 reads TGTGCCAGCAGTTTTGGGACTAGCGGGGTCAATGAGCAGTTCTTC.